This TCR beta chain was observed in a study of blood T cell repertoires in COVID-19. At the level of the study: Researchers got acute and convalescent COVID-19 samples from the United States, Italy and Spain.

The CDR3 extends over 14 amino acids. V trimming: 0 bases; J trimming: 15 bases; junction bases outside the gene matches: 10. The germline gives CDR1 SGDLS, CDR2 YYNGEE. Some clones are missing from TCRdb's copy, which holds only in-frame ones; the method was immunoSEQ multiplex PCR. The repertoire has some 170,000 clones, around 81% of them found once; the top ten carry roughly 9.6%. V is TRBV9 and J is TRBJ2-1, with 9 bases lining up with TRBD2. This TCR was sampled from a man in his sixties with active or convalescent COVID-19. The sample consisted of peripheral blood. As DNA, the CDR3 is TGTGCCAGCAGCGTAGTGCCAGCGGGAGGCCCCCCGTTCTTC. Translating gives CASSVVPAGGPPFF.